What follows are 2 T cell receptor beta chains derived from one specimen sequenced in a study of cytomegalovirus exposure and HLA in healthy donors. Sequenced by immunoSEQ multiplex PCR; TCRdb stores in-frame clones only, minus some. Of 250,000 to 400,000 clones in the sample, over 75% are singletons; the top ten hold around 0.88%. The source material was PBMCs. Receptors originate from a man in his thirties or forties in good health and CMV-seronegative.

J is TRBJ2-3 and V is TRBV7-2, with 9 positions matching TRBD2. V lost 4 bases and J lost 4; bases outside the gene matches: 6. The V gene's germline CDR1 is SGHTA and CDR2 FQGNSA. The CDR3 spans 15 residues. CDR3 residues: CASSSLAGLADTQYF. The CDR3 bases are TGTGCCAGCAGCTCCCTAGCGGGGTTGGCAGATACGCAGTATTTT.

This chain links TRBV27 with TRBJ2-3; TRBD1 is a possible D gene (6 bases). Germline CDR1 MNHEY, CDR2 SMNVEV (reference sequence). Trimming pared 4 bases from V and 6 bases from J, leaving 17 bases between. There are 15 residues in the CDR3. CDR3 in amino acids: CASSYGTRGADTQYF. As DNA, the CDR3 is TGTGCCAGCAGTTACGGGACAAGAGGTGCGGATACGCAGTATTTT.